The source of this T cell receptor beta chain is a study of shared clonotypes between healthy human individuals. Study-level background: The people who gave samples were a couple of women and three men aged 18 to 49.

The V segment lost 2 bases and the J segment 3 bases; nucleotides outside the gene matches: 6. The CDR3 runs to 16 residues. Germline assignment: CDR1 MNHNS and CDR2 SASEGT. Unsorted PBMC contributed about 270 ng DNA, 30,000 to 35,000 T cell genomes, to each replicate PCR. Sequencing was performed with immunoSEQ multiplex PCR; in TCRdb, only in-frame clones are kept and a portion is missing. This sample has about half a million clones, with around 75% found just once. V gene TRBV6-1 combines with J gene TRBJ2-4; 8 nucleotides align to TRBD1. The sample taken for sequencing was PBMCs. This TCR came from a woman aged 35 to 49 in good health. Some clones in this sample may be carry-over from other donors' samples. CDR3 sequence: CASSELAQGGKNIQYF. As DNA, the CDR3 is TGTGCCAGCAGTGAATTGGCACAGGGGGGCAAAAACATTCAGTACTTC.